This T cell receptor (beta chain) was found in a study of shared clonotypes between healthy human individuals. V dropped 0 bases and J dropped 3 bases, with 27 bases sitting between them. Per germline, CDR1 LNHNV and CDR2 YYDKDF (reference sequence). The CDR3 has 20 amino acids. This table comes from immunoSEQ multiplex PCR, and its TCRdb copy is limited to in-frame clones, with some not included. The sample lists approximately 2,300,000 clones, 80% to 95% occurring once. This rearrangement joins TRBV15 to TRBJ2-7; perhaps D is TRBD1 or TRBD2 (5 bases each). The sequencing sample was made of naive CD4+ T cells from PBMCs. The sample's subset: CD45RA+ positively selected. The clonotype comes from a man in his late teens or twenties in good health. Some clones in this sample may be carry-over from other donors' samples. The CDR3 protein is CATSRDQGSGTMTQRYEQYF. The CDR3 region has the DNA TGTGCCACCAGCAGAGATCAAGGATCCGGGACCATGACACAACGCTACGAGCAGTACTTC. Together with reference TRBV15 and TRBJ2-7, the CDR3 gives the full variable domain: DAMVIQNPRYQVTQFGKPVTLSCSQTLNHNVMYWYQQKSSQAPKLLFHYYDKDFNNEADTPDNFQSRRPNTSFCFLDIRSPGLGDTAMYLCATSRDQGSGTMTQRYEQYFGPGTRLTVT.